This T cell receptor beta chain stems from a study of blood T cell repertoires in COVID-19. In the study overall: T cells, B-cell-depleted T cells, or PBMCs provided the cDNA or gDNA that served as material.

Assay: immunoSEQ multiplex PCR; the TCRdb copy retains only in-frame clones and omits some. This repertoire shows 200,000 or so clones, 70% to 90% found once; its top ten account for 7.4%. The CDR3 length is 15 residues. V lost 1 base to trimming and J lost 8 bases, with 17 bases between them. The germline CDR1 and CDR2 sequences are LGHDT and YNNKEL (reference sequence). The material sequenced was PBMCs or T cells enriched from blood (not recorded which). This TCR came from a woman in her thirties or forties with acute COVID-19. V is TRBV3-1 (or the pseudogene TRBV3-2) and J is TRBJ1-1; a possible D gene is TRBD1 (6 bases). CDR3 sequence: CASSQGGAPGVEAFF. Written as DNA, the CDR3 is TGTGCCAGCAGCCAAGGTGGGGCCCCAGGGGTGGAAGCTTTCTTT.